This T cell receptor beta chain was identified during a study of T cell responses to AZD1222 COVID-19 vaccine. Across the study: Second-dose recipients at about 4 or about 12 weeks were treated as one pooled group. Whole-study findings and limits: Clonal diversity was possibly underestimated, and white British individuals and females predominated among donors. Baseline testing showed seropositivity in only a handful of AZD1222 recipients.

Libraries were prepared by immunoSEQ multiplex PCR; TCRdb keeps only in-frame clonotypes and omits some of them. The sample shows around 130,000 clones, approximately 93% of them seen only once. To note about this clone: Its antigen is undetermined.

This CDR3 is built from 15 residues. Germline CDR1 is SNHLY and CDR2 is FYNNEI. V dropped 6 bases and J dropped 3 bases, with 14 bases sitting between them. The receptor's source is an adult in good health. This rearrangement joins TRBV2 to TRBJ2-2, with D tentatively TRBD2 (6 bases). Specimen: peripheral blood, collected on day 0 of AZD1222 vaccination. Here the CDR3 DNA reads TGTGCCAGCAGCGCGGACGGGGAGGACACCGGGGAGCTGTTTTTT. Amino acid sequence: CASSADGEDTGELFF.